This T cell receptor (beta chain) was documented in a study of monozygotic twins with inflammatory bowel disease. Template switching introduced UMIs that contain a 6-nucleotide sample barcode. TCRdb reprocessed the 5' RACE reads, with one entry per CDR3 protein and no DNA. There are over 150,000 distinct CDR3 sequences in the sample, with under 3.5% held by the top ten. As to this clonotype: Antigen specificity is unknown.

This CDR3 spans 13 amino acids. The germline CDR1 and CDR2 sequences are LNHDA and SQIVND (reference sequence). Donors gave 2.5 ml of blood apiece. Study-wide results and limits: Diversity of TCRbeta measured by inverse Simpson was lower in IBD patients than in healthy co-twins.

Input material: blood. The TCR originated in a human donor with ulcerative colitis or Crohn's disease, or a healthy co-twin of an affected twin (not recorded which). The chain combines TRBV19 with TRBJ1-1; the TRBD1 assignment by TCRdb is unverifiable without DNA. CDR3 sequence: CASSIRENTEAFF.